What follows are 23 T cell receptor beta chains derived from one specimen sequenced in a study of regulatory T cells in long-lasting Graves disease (dated by TCRdb to the early 2020s). The library was generated by multiplex PCR. For sequencing, an Illumina HiSeq 4000 was employed. CDR3 regions were amplified by Arm-PCR with iRepertoire HTBI primers to construct TCR beta libraries. The raw public data were reprocessed by TCRdb itself: fastp quality trimming at Q25, MiXCR clonotype calling, in-frame beta chains only. Rows with one shared CDR3 protein collapse into an entry with the most common genes and DNA. The sample data list a few hundred thousand distinct CDR3 sequences, and about 18% of these were observed just once. The ten most abundant clones make up 13% to 15% of the sample. The time point label, as the study defines it: newly diagnosed GD, antithyroid drugs for less than 3 months. For both TCR sequencing and RNA sequencing, RNA was extracted from PBMCs in TRIzol.

The data also belong to a second study, concerning T cells in Graves' hyperthyroidism and ophthalmopathy.

The input for sequencing was peripheral blood mononuclear cells (PBMCs), taken at new diagnosis, from a patient treated with antithyroid drugs. The receptor source for this set is a woman in her twenties or thirties with Graves disease. Donor details come from another sample of the same person, matched by shared clones.

The sample holds a few counts of this clonotype. The gene calls are TRBV12-5 and TRBJ1-2, with D unresolved. The CDR3 loop spans 14 amino acids. Per the germline V gene, CDR1 is LGHNT and CDR2 is FRNRAP. The germline V and J ends were trimmed by 8 bases and 4 bases, with 17 bases remaining between them. The CDR3 loop reads CASTLGLDLYGYTF. The CDR3 bases are TGTGCTAGTACTCTAGGACTGGATCTCTATGGCTACACCTTC. The variable domain in full, completed from reference TRBV12-5 and TRBJ1-2, reads DARVTQTPRHKVTEMGQEVTMRCQPILGHNTVFWYRQTMMQGLELLAYFRNRAPLDDSGMPKDRFSAEMPDATLATLKIQPSEPRDSAVYFCASTLGLDLYGYTFGSGTRLTVV.

Ten or more counts support this clonotype. The V and J genes are TRBV9 and TRBJ2-3, with 10 bases fitting TRBD2. The CDR3 has 15 amino acids. Germline assignment: CDR1 SGDLS and CDR2 YYNGEE. With 4 bases clipped from V and 8 bases from J, the junction kept 10 bases outside the gene matches. The CDR3 here is CASSPGLADPATQYF. CDR3 in DNA: TGTGCCAGCAGCCCCGGACTAGCGGACCCCGCTACGCAGTATTTT.

This clonotype was picked up many times. J is TRBJ2-3 and V is TRBV20-1; TRBD1 matches at 9 bases. The CDR3 length is 13 residues. Germline assignment: CDR1 DFQATT and CDR2 SNEGSKA (reference sequence). J lost 0 bases, V lost 5 bases, and 0 bases had no gene match. CDR3 nucleotides: TGCAGTGCTGGACAGGGGAGCACAGATACGCAGTATTTT. Protein sequence: CSAGQGSTDTQYF.

This clonotype was recorded many times. The J gene is TRBJ1-2, the V gene TRBV20-1; D is uncertain. V lost 5 bases and J 3 bases, leaving 13 bases between the germline ends. The CDR3 has 13 residues. Germline loops: CDR1 DFQATT, CDR2 SNEGSKA (reference sequence). CDR3 coding DNA: TGCAGTGCTCGGCCAGAACTTTACTATGGCTACACCTTC. Translation: CSARPELYYGYTF.

This clonotype was observed at least ten times. Compared with germline, one end of the junction differs, possibly owing to a read error. V usage is TRBV7-7 and J usage is TRBJ2-1; D remains ambiguous. The CDR3 is made up of 13 amino acids. CDR1 and CDR2 from the germline V gene are SSHAT and FNYEAQ (reference sequence). The CDR3 reads CASSLGFVNEQFF. The CDR3 nucleotides are TGTGCTAGCAGCTTAGGGTTCGTGAATGAGCAGTTCTTC.

V and J are TRBV19 and TRBJ2-5; D is ambiguous. V was cut by 5 bases and J by 2 bases, with 18 bases left in between. The V gene's germline CDR1 is LNHDA and CDR2 SQIVND (reference sequence). The CDR3 is made up of 16 amino acids. CDR3 sequence: CASSSRSDDGQETQYF. CDR3 nucleotide sequence: TGTGCCAGTAGTTCCCGTTCCGACGATGGGCAAGAGACCCAGTACTTC.

This clonotype was counted at least ten times. V and J are TRBV3-1 and TRBJ1-1; D ambiguous. Per the germline V gene, CDR1 is LGHDT and CDR2 is YNNKEL (reference sequence). CDR3 size: 14 residues. Between the trimmed V and J ends, which lost 1 base and 14 bases, there was a span of 20 bases. The CDR3 DNA reads TGTGCCAGCAGCCAAGGCAGGCCTCAGCTGGGTGGATTCTTT. This gives the protein CASSQGRPQLGGFF.

The table lists this clonotype with many counts. V is TRBV5-1 and J is TRBJ1-6; no reliable D call. The ends were cut back, 1 base at V and 6 bases at J, with 8 bases in the middle. There are 14 residues in the CDR3. Germline V gene sequence: CDR1 SGHRS, CDR2 YFSETQ. DNA of the CDR3: TGCGCCAGCAGCTTGCGCCCTAGTAATTCACCCCTCCACTTT. It is translated as CASSLRPSNSPLHF.

The sample holds many counts of this clonotype. The rearrangement links TRBV20-1 to TRBJ1-6; D not certain. The CDR3 totals 15 residues. The germline CDR1 and CDR2 sequences are DFQATT and SNEGSKA (reference sequence). The V gene lost 0 bases and the J gene lost 0 bases, with 6 bases spanning the gap. The CDR3 DNA reads as TGCAGTGCTAGAGAGGCCTACTCCTATAATTCACCCCTCCACTTT. It codes for CSAREAYSYNSPLHF.

This clonotype was seen ten or more times. The rearrangement links TRBV20-1 to TRBJ1-1, with 7 bases matching TRBD1. The CDR3 consists of 15 residues. V lost 0 bases and J lost 0; bases outside the gene matches: 4. Germline CDR1 and CDR2: DFQATT and SNEGSKA (reference sequence). The CDR3 nucleotides read TGCAGTGCTAGAGATGGGACAGTCATGAACACTGAAGCTTTCTTT. Residues: CSARDGTVMNTEAFF.

V and J are TRBV19 and TRBJ1-5; 10 bases line up with TRBD1. This CDR3 contains 15 residues. From germline, CDR1 is LNHDA and CDR2 SQIVND (reference sequence). Trimming cost V 3 bases and J 4 bases; bases outside gene matches: 3. Written as DNA, the CDR3 is TGTGCCAGTAGTATCGGGACAGGGGTTAATCAGCCCCAGCATTTT. Encoded protein: CASSIGTGVNQPQHF.

The chain carries TRBV7-2 and TRBJ2-7; 10 bases line up with TRBD2. Germline V gives CDR1 SGHTA, CDR2 FQGNSA. The V and J ends lost 5 bases and 3 bases, in that order; junction bases with no gene match: 4. The CDR3 is 14 residues long. The CDR3 nucleotides read TGTGCCAGCAGCCAGGGACTAGCGTTCTACGAGCAGTACTTC. It translates to CASSQGLAFYEQYF.

This clonotype was counted many times. The chain combines TRBV20-1 with TRBJ2-7; a weak D match, TRBD1 (5 bases). The CDR3 has 12 residues. Trimming removed 3 bases at V and 3 bases at J, with 9 bases between. The germline V gene has CDR1 DFQATT and CDR2 SNEGSKA (reference sequence). The CDR3 bases are TGCAGTGCTAGGCAGGGTAACTACGAGCAGTACTTC. Protein product: CSARQGNYEQYF.

This clonotype was picked up many times. V and J are TRBV7-8 and TRBJ2-7; possible D gene TRBD2, 6 bases. The CDR3 is made up of 14 amino acids. Germline V gene lookup returns CDR1 SGHVS and CDR2 FQNEAQ. Trimming took off 3 bases at V and 2 bases at J, with 11 bases between the two ends. The CDR3 loop reads CASSLEGGPYEQYF. The DNA for the CDR3 is TGTGCCAGCAGCTTGGAGGGCGGCCCCTACGAGCAGTACTTC.

The chain employs TRBV6-1 and TRBJ1-6, with D unclear. The CDR3 runs to 14 residues. Germline V gives CDR1 MNHNS, CDR2 SASEGT. Trimming stripped 6 bases from V and 8 bases from J, with 14 bases between. The CDR3 loop reads CASRPARFDSPLHF. In nucleotides, the CDR3 is TGTGCCAGCAGACCCGCAAGGTTTGATTCACCCCTCCACTTT.

This clonotype was recorded at least ten times. V usage is TRBV2 and J usage is TRBJ2-7; D remains unclear. CDR3 length equals 11 residues. With 6 bases removed from V and 3 bases from J, the gap between germline ends came to 6 bases. Looked up from germline, CDR1 is SNHLY and CDR2 is FYNNEI. The CDR3 DNA reads TGTGCCAGCAGCGGCCACTACGAGCAGTACTTC. Its translation: CASSGHYEQYF. Using reference TRBV2 and TRBJ2-7 for the parts outside the CDR3, the full variable domain is EPEVTQTPSHQVTQMGQEVILRCVPISNHLYFYWYRQILGQKVEFLVSFYNNEISEKSEIFDDQFSVERPDGSNFTLKIRSTKLEDSAMYFCASSGHYEQYFGPGTRLTVT.

This clonotype came up a few times. This may stem from a read error, because a much larger clone lies one nucleotide away. The chain recombines TRBV18 with TRBJ2-5; D is possibly TRBD1 or TRBD2 (5 bases each). The CDR3 has 15 residues. The ends were cut back, 8 bases at V and 7 bases at J, with 23 bases in the middle. In germline, CDR1 is KGHSH, CDR2 LQKENI. CDR3 DNA sequence: TGTGCCAGCATAGACTCCGGGACGCCGGAAGGGACCCAGTACTTC. Translation gives CASIDSGTPEGTQYF.

This clonotype has just a few counts. The chain joins TRBV20-1 to TRBJ1-2; 10 bases agree with TRBD1. V gave up 2 bases and J gave up 0 bases; unmatched junction bases: 9. Per germline, CDR1 DFQATT and CDR2 SNEGSKA (reference sequence). The CDR3 totals 17 residues. This chain's CDR3 is CSARLGTGEWANYGYTF. The CDR3 DNA sequence: TGCAGTGCTAGACTTGGGACAGGGGAATGGGCTAACTATGGCTACACCTTC.

The table lists this clonotype with many counts. This chain links TRBV28 with TRBJ1-2; unclear D gene. This CDR3 spans 15 amino acids. Germline values: CDR1 MDHEN, CDR2 SYDVKM. V was clipped by 2 bases and J by 2 bases, with 12 bases between them. This CDR3 is CASSLAGPENYGYTF. DNA of the CDR3: TGTGCCAGCAGTTTAGCCGGCCCCGAGAACTATGGCTACACCTTC.

The rearrangement joins TRBV20-1 to TRBJ2-7; no clear D gene. This CDR3 is 12 amino acids long. Germline V gene data show CDR1 as DFQATT and CDR2 as SNEGSKA (reference sequence). The ends were cut back, 3 bases at V and 5 bases at J, with 11 bases in the middle. The DNA of the CDR3 is TGCAGTGCTAGTGCCCCCAAGGACGAGCAGTACTTC. Translation: CSASAPKDEQYF.

Of note for this clonotype: A read error is possible here, since a much larger clone lies one base away. The chain employs TRBV29-1 and TRBJ1-2; tentative D call: TRBD1 (5 bases). Germline CDR1 reads SQVTM; CDR2 reads ANQGSEA. V was pared by 6 bases and J by 7 bases, with 18 bases between. The CDR3 has 13 residues. The CDR3 here is CSVSGAGLSGYTF. The CDR3 bases are TGCAGCGTGTCCGGGGCAGGGCTGAGTGGCTACACCTTC.

The chain joins TRBV11-2 to TRBJ2-1; 10 bases are shared with TRBD2. Germline loops: CDR1 SGHAT, CDR2 FQNNGV. J lost 4 bases, V lost 3 bases, and 9 bases had no gene match. The CDR3 spans 17 residues. CDR3 amino acids: CASSLLLSGGAYNEQFF. The CDR3 coding sequence is TGTGCCAGCAGCTTGCTTCTCAGCGGGGGGGCGTACAATGAGCAGTTCTTC.

The chain employs TRBV20-1 and TRBJ2-3; 15 nucleotides line up with TRBD2. The length of the CDR3 is 18 residues. J lost 3 bases, V lost 1 base, and 8 bases had no gene match. Germline CDR1 DFQATT, CDR2 SNEGSKA (reference sequence). CDR3 amino acids: CSARGGLAGGRGTDTQYF. Here the CDR3 DNA reads TGCAGTGCTAGAGGTGGACTAGCGGGGGGGCGGGGAACAGATACGCAGTATTTT.